This is a list of T cell receptor beta chains from one sample in a study of beta chain features in type 1 diabetes. Data came from immunoSEQ multiplex PCR; TCRdb stores just in-frame clones and leaves some out. The table records 130,000 to 150,000 clones, about 10% of them present only once. Source material: central memory CD4+ T cells from blood. The source is a man aged 18 to 29 in good health. The conserved cysteine and the conserved F or W are not part of the CDR3 here. D genes are given only for firm matches. The size entry is marked missing in some rows and otherwise reads once, few, many or a size class.

J: TRBJ1-4; size: many; D: -; V: TRBV7-9; CDR3: ASSPVAGRIEKLF
J: TRBJ2-5; size: -; D: TRBD1; V: TRBV2; CDR3: ASRSRTGGETQY
J: TRBJ1-2; size: few; D: -; V: TRBV7-9; CDR3: ASSSQDYGYT
J: TRBJ2-7; size: -; D: TRBD1; V: TRBV18; CDR3: ASSPGTGAYEQY
J: TRBJ2-2; size: few; D: TRBD2; V: TRBV10-3; CDR3: AIRGTSGGSSGELF
J: TRBJ1-5; size: few; D: -; V: TRBV7-2; CDR3: ASSPVSNQPQH
J: TRBJ1-6; size: -; D: TRBD1; V: TRBV7-9; CDR3: ASSSGFGTGDNSPLH
J: TRBJ2-2; size: few; D: -; V: TRBV9; CDR3: ASRLGGDTGELF
J: TRBJ2-5; size: few; D: -; V: TRBV7-2; CDR3: ASSFPPLETQY
J: TRBJ2-1; size: few; D: -; V: TRBV7-7; CDR3: ASSLAELDEQF
J: TRBJ2-7; size: -; D: TRBD1; V: TRBV2; CDR3: ASRGQGTYVQY
J: TRBJ2-3; size: few; D: -; V: TRBV5-1; CDR3: ASSTSRTSTDTQY
J: TRBJ1-2; size: -; D: TRBD1; V: TRBV4-3; CDR3: ASSQDTGEYGYT
J: TRBJ1-2; size: few; D: TRBD1; V: TRBV7-3; CDR3: ASSLGGTDDGYT
J: TRBJ2-1; size: -; D: TRBD2; V: TRBV23-1; CDR3: ASKLAGGPPQFNEQF
J: TRBJ2-1; size: -; D: TRBD2; V: TRBV7-2; CDR3: ASSPRTSGYYNEQF
J: TRBJ1-2; size: -; D: -; V: TRBV29-1; CDR3: STGEGSYGYT
J: TRBJ2-3; size: -; D: -; V: TRBV30; CDR3: AWSPPQSTDTQY
J: TRBJ2-4; size: -; D: -; V: TRBV6-1; CDR3: ASSPTGRGKNIQY
J: TRBJ1-1; size: few; D: -; V: TRBV9; CDR3: ASSARQADTEAF
J: TRBJ2-7; size: few; D: -; V: TRBV11-2; CDR3: ASSLDGAGVYEQY
J: TRBJ1-2; size: many; D: -; V: TRBV27; CDR3: ASSLESRGGYT
J: TRBJ2-6; size: -; D: TRBD1; V: TRBV4-2; CDR3: ASSQEGNRGTAGANVLT
J: TRBJ1-2; size: -; D: -; V: TRBV9; CDR3: ASSVGQDYGYT
J: TRBJ2-3; size: many; D: -; V: TRBV12-5; CDR3: ASGENTQY
J: TRBJ2-3; size: few; D: TRBD1; V: TRBV9; CDR3: ASSVGTGSIDTQY
J: TRBJ1-2; size: many; D: -; V: TRBV28; CDR3: ASKEALYGYT
J: TRBJ1-2; size: -; D: TRBD1; V: TRBV2; CDR3: ASSGGQRSYGYT
J: TRBJ2-2; size: -; D: -; V: TRBV5-1; CDR3: ASSLTVTGELF
J: TRBJ1-4; size: few; D: TRBD1; V: TRBV4-1; CDR3: ASSQPLRQGPNEKLF
J: TRBJ1-2; size: many; D: -; V: TRBV18; CDR3: ASSEGPYGYT
J: TRBJ1-2; size: -; D: -; V: TRBV18; CDR3: ASSPPAGLGYGYT
J: TRBJ2-1; size: -; D: TRBD1; V: TRBV4-3; CDR3: ASSQGQGRVNEQF
J: TRBJ1-2; size: many; D: -; V: TRBV5-1; CDR3: ASSLDGKSGYGYT
J: TRBJ2-7; size: few; D: TRBD1; V: TRBV6-5; CDR3: ASSRSGTGEHEQY
J: TRBJ1-1; size: -; D: -; V: TRBV18; CDR3: ASSPQGDTEAF
J: TRBJ2-6; size: -; D: TRBD2; V: TRBV9; CDR3: ASMRGDGANVLT
J: TRBJ2-3; size: few; D: -; V: TRBV27; CDR3: ASSFSTGVTDTQY
J: TRBJ1-5; size: few; D: TRBD1; V: TRBV11-2; CDR3: ASRRTGDQPQH